The T cell receptor beta chain described here comes from a study of CD8+ T cells in alopecia areata. A remark on this clone: Its antigen is currently unknown.

CDR3 size: 15 residues. Trimming took 0 bases from V and 5 from J, leaving 16 bases between them. The germline gives CDR1 SQVTM, CDR2 ANQGSEA. The researchers isolated CD4+ and CD8+ T cells from PBMCs by sorting. Study results and limitations: Lesional scalp exceeded normal scalp in clonality, especially in alopecia totalis/universalis. Against the mouse data, patients shared TCRs less clearly, possibly for HLA reasons.

The authors extracted RNA and reverse transcribed it into cDNA as the sequencing template. TCRdb keeps only in-frame clones here, not all; method: immunoSEQ multiplex PCR. The sample has 150,000 or so clones, about 72% seen once. The chain is built from TRBV29-1 and TRBJ1-2; D remains ambiguous. The material sequenced was CD8+ T cells sorted from blood, taken at week 0. The receptor was isolated from a human donor with alopecia areata. The CDR3 DNA is TGCAGCGTTGAAGATCGTGGTGGAACGGAATATGGCTACACCTTC. Its translation: CSVEDRGGTEYGYTF.